This T cell receptor (beta chain) originates from a study of breast tumors, draining lymph nodes, adjacent tissues (dated by TCRdb to about 2016). With respect to the entire study: Breast cancer patients provided tumor, adjacent nontumor tissue and axillary lymph nodes, and the study compared the TCR beta repertoires across these three sources. In human breast cancer, the study set out to evaluate how tumor, surrounding tissue and draining lymph node repertoires relate to one another and whether T cells may move between these sites. Findings and caveats that apply to the study as a whole: A scenario in which most tumor T cells derive from the lymph node and then expand within tumor tissue was judged to be consistent with the data. The similarity between tumor and nontumor tissue repertoires was significantly greater in luminal-like breast cancer than in basal-like breast cancer. Tumor T-cell repertoires showed less diversity than lymph node repertoires and more diversity than nontumor tissue repertoires, and tumor T-cell repertoires showed preferential V and J gene usage. Rather than being directly demonstrated, the conclusion that tumor T cells originate in lymph nodes was presented as consistent with a hypothesis.

The run used an Illumina HiSeq 2000. Multiplex PCR amplification was used to generate the TCR beta chain libraries. High-throughput sequencing was used to analyze the amplified TCR beta chain products. TCRdb cleaned the public reads at Q25 with fastp, built clones with MiXCR and kept in-frame beta chains. Merged by CDR3 protein, the rows form single entries marked with the most common genes and DNA. The sample table lists about 130,000 distinct CDR3 sequences, approximately 21% of them with a count of one. The biggest ten clones account for about 2.2% of the sample. At the junction V is shortened by 3 bases and J by 4 bases, with 10 bases in between. The cysteine opens and the phenylalanine closes a CDR3 of 13 amino acids. Only the CDR3 DNA is retained, 39 bases long and in frame from the first base. The CDR1 and CDR2 encoded by the germline V gene are LGHNT and FRNRAP. This clonotype was seen ten or more times. Its cognate antigen has yet to be identified. Per-base quality was not reported, and no clone a single base away is much larger than it.

Lymph node samples came from the axillary draining lymph nodes of breast cancer patients. The sequence derives from a female donor with breast cancer. Some clones in this sample may be carry-over from other donors' samples. Sample: axillary lymph node tissue. The rearrangement joined TRBV12-5 to TRBJ2-7; the D gene cannot be resolved reliably. In nucleotide form, the sequence is TGTGCTAGTGGTTTCGAATGGAATTACGAGCAGTACTTC. This encodes CASGFEWNYEQYF.